Presented here are 19 T cell receptor beta chains from one specimen sequenced in a study of blood T cell repertoires in COVID-19. Libraries were prepared by immunoSEQ multiplex PCR; TCRdb keeps only in-frame clonotypes and omits some of them. The sample lists about 180,000 clones, about 86% occurring once. Sequenced sample: peripheral blood. All receptors come from a man in his forties or fifties with active or convalescent COVID-19.

The chain employs TRBV30 and TRBJ1-3; no definite D call. This CDR3 region has 13 residues. Trimming cost V 8 bases and J 2 bases, with 13 bases left between them. The V gene's germline CDR1 is GTSNPN and CDR2 SVGIG (reference sequence). The CDR3 nucleotides are TGTGCCGGAACCCACGGAGCTGGAAACACCATATATTTT. Translating gives CAGTHGAGNTIYF. Supplemented by reference TRBV30 and TRBJ1-3, the full variable domain reads SQTIHQWPATLVQPVGSPLSLECTVEGTSNPNLYWYRQAAGRGLQLLFYSVGIGQISSEVPQNLSASRPQDRQFILSSKKLLLSDSGFYLCAGTHGAGNTIYFGEGSWLTVV.

The rearrangement uses TRBV28 and TRBJ2-7; D is ambiguous. The CDR3 covers 15 residues. Germline CDR1 is MDHEN and CDR2 is SYDVKM. V lost 1 base to trimming and J lost 3 bases, with 13 bases between them. The CDR3 reads CASSLLDGYLYEQYF. DNA of the CDR3: TGTGCCAGCAGTTTATTAGACGGGTACCTCTACGAGCAGTACTTC.

The genes are TRBV18 and TRBJ2-7, with 10 nucleotides matching TRBD1. Looked up from germline, CDR1 is KGHSH and CDR2 is LQKENI. Germline trimming cut 5 bases from V and 3 bases from J; bases unmatched to any gene: 7. This CDR3 contains 15 residues. The CDR3: CASSGTGEISYEQYF. In DNA, the CDR3 is TGTGCCAGCTCAGGGACAGGGGAAATAAGCTACGAGCAGTACTTC.

The J gene is TRBJ1-1, the V gene TRBV2, with D hard to call. The CDR3 extends over 13 amino acids. V shed 2 bases and J shed 2 bases, with 6 bases lying between them. Germline-derived CDR1 and CDR2 are SNHLY and FYNNEI. The CDR3 DNA is TGTGCCAGCAGTGAACGACTCAACACTGAAGCTTTCTTT. The encoded protein is CASSERLNTEAFF.

V gene TRBV12-5 combines with J gene TRBJ2-7; 7 nucleotides line up with TRBD1. The V gene end was trimmed by 3 bases and the J gene end by 6 bases; junction bases not matched to a gene: 5. The CDR3 spans 13 residues. Per the germline V gene, CDR1 is LGHNT and CDR2 is FRNRAP. The CDR3 DNA sequence: TGTGCTAGTGGTTTCCAGACAGGGAGCGAGCAGTACTTC. This gives the protein CASGFQTGSEQYF.

The gene calls are TRBV5-1 and TRBJ1-2; the D is unclear. The CDR3 extends over 13 amino acids. Germline CDR1 SGHRS, CDR2 YFSETQ. V shed 0 bases and J shed 3 bases, with 6 bases lying between them. CDR3 residues: CASSLGFDYGYTF. The CDR3 DNA is TGCGCCAGCAGCTTGGGTTTCGACTATGGCTACACCTTC.

The V and J genes are TRBV5-5 and TRBJ2-7, with D uncertain. V lost 3 bases to trimming and J lost 0 bases, with 7 bases between them. CDR3 length: 13 residues. Germline V CDR1 and CDR2: SGHKS, YYEKEE (reference sequence). The CDR3 sequence is CASSSGSSYEQYF. CDR3 DNA sequence: TGTGCCAGCAGCTCCGGGTCCTCCTACGAGCAGTACTTC.

This clone was recorded a few times. The chain uses TRBV4-3 and TRBJ1-4, with D perhaps TRBD1 (5 bases). Trimming cost V 5 bases and J 7 bases, with 14 bases left between them. Germline CDR1 LGHNA, CDR2 YSLEER. The length of the CDR3 is 14 residues. The CDR3 region has the DNA TGCGCCAGCAGCGGCGGGGGTAATGGTGAAAAACTGTTTTTT. Amino acids: CASSGGGNGEKLFF.

This sequence joins TRBV6-5 and TRBJ1-1; no definite D call. V was shortened by 7 bases and J by 1 base, with 13 bases between the two germline ends. The CDR3 loop spans 14 amino acids. Germline V gene sequence: CDR1 MNHEY, CDR2 SVGAGI. The CDR3: CASTGLVGNTEAFF. The CDR3, as DNA: TGTGCCAGCACGGGGTTGGTGGGGAACACTGAAGCTTTCTTT.

V is TRBV19 and J is TRBJ1-2, with TRBD1 matching 9 bases. This CDR3 region has 15 residues. The V and J ends lost 3 bases and 2 bases, in that order; junction bases with no gene match: 4. Germline loops: CDR1 LNHDA, CDR2 SQIVND (reference sequence). Here the CDR3 reads CASSMGTGINYGYTF. CDR3 coding DNA: TGTGCCAGTAGTATGGGGACAGGGATCAACTATGGCTACACCTTC.

This chain uses TRBV3-1 (or the pseudogene TRBV3-2) with TRBJ2-2; D is possibly TRBD2 (6 bases). In germline, CDR1 is LGHDT, CDR2 YNNKEL (reference sequence). This CDR3 spans 13 amino acids. V was shortened by 11 bases and J by 5 bases, with 15 bases between the two germline ends. DNA for the CDR3: TGTGCCGCGGGACGTTCTCTTACCGGGGAGCTGTTTTTT. Protein sequence: CAAGRSLTGELFF.

V is TRBV10-1 and J is TRBJ2-7, with D hard to call. The CDR3 loop spans 15 amino acids. V was shortened by 8 bases and J by 2 bases, with 19 bases between the two germline ends. From germline, CDR1 is WNHNN and CDR2 SYGVQD (reference sequence). Written as DNA, the CDR3 is TGCGCCAGCGTGGTGAGGCCTAGACTTACCTACGAGCAGTACTTC. It is translated as CASVVRPRLTYEQYF.

The chain combines TRBV7-2 with TRBJ2-1; 8 bases are shared with TRBD2. Germline V lookup: CDR1 SGHTA, CDR2 FQGNSA. After removal of 1 base from V and 4 bases from J, the junction contained 9 bases not matched to a gene. The CDR3 runs to 17 residues. CDR3 coding DNA: TGTGCCAGCAGCTTAGGTATGACTAGCGCTCAATACAATGAGCAGTTCTTC. Translating it yields CASSLGMTSAQYNEQFF.

This clone was detected only a few times. This sequence joins TRBV2 and TRBJ2-5; TRBD2 aligns across 13 bases. The CDR3 totals 16 residues. Germline V lookup: CDR1 SNHLY, CDR2 FYNNEI. V dropped 8 bases and J dropped 4; count of bases not matched to a gene: 10. CDR3 DNA sequence: TGTGCCAGCGAGGAGGCGGGACTAGCGGGACTAGAGACCCAGTACTTC. Its translation: CASEEAGLAGLETQYF.

The gene calls are TRBV18 and TRBJ1-1, with D uncertain. Germline V gives CDR1 KGHSH, CDR2 LQKENI. This CDR3 contains 13 residues. Trimming stripped 2 bases from V and 0 bases from J, with 4 bases between. The CDR3: CASSPNLNTEAFF. The DNA of the CDR3 is TGTGCCAGCTCACCAAACTTGAACACTGAAGCTTTCTTT. Drawing the rest from reference TRBV18 and TRBJ1-1, the complete variable domain is NAGVMQNPRHLVRRRGQEARLRCSPMKGHSHVYWYRQLPEEGLKFMVYLQKENIIDESGMPKERFSAEFPKEGPSILRIQQVVRGDSAAYFCASSPNLNTEAFFGQGTRLTVV.

This chain links TRBV6-5 with TRBJ1-4; 7 positions agree with TRBD1. Germline CDR1 and CDR2: MNHEY and SVGAGI. Losses at the gene ends were 1 base for V and 7 bases for J; bases not matched to a gene: 0. This CDR3 contains 13 residues. In DNA form, the CDR3 reads TGTGCCAGCAGTTACTACAGGGGTGAAAAACTGTTTTTT. This codes for CASSYYRGEKLFF.

The chain links TRBV3-1 (or the pseudogene TRBV3-2) to TRBJ1-3, with a weak D call TRBD1 (6 bases). The CDR3 covers 16 residues. Germline CDR1 reads LGHDT; CDR2 reads YNNKEL (reference sequence). Deletions cut 4 bases from V and 0 bases from J, with 13 bases between. The CDR3 DNA reads as TGTGCCAGCAGCCCTCGGGACACGTTCTCTGGAAACACCATATATTTT. It yields the protein CASSPRDTFSGNTIYF.

This rearrangement joins TRBV7-2 to TRBJ2-2; TRBD1 aligns across 7 bases. The germline gives CDR1 SGHTA, CDR2 FQGNSA. V shed 1 base and J 7 bases; nucleotides not matched to a gene: 12. The CDR3 consists of 17 residues. The CDR3 DNA is TGTGCCAGCAGCTTAGGGGGGCCGGGGACAGTGATCGGGGAGCTGTTTTTT. Its protein product is CASSLGGPGTVIGELFF.

The V and J genes are TRBV5-4 and TRBJ2-7, with 10 bases fitting TRBD1. In germline, CDR1 is SGHNT, CDR2 YYREEE (reference sequence). There are 16 residues in the CDR3. V was clipped by 5 bases and J by 5 bases; unmatched bases: 13. CDR3 in DNA: TGTGCCAGCAGTCACCGAACCGGGACAGGGGTAAACGAGCAGTACTTC. As protein: CASSHRTGTGVNEQYF.